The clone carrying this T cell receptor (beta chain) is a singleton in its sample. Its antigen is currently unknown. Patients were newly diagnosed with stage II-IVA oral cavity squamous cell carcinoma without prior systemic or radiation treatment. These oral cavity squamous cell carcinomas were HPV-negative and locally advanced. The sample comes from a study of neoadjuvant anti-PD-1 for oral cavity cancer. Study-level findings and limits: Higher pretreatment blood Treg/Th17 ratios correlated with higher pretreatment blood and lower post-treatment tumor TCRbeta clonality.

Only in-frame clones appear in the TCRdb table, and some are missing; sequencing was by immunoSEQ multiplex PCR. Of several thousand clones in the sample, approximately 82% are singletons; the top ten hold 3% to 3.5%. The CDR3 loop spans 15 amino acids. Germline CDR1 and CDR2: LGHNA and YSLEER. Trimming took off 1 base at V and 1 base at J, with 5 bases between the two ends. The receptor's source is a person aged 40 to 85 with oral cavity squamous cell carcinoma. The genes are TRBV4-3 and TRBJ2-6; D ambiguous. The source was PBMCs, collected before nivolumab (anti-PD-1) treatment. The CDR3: CASSQGPSGANVLTF. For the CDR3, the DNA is TGCGCCAGCAGCCAAGGCCCGTCTGGGGCCAACGTCCTGACTTTC.